This TCR beta chain was recovered during a study of ipilimumab plus nivolumab after autologous stem cell transplantation. Clones were sequenced by immunoSEQ multiplex PCR, and TCRdb holds only the in-frame ones, with some missing. The data contain about 19,000 clones, around 85% of them singletons. The V end lost 5 bases, the J end lost 2 bases, and 14 bases lay between the germline ends. CDR1 and CDR2 (germline): MNHEY, SMNVEV (reference sequence). This CDR3 is 15 amino acids long. The sequenced sample was PBMCs, obtained in a trial of ipilimumab plus nivolumab as post-transplant consolidation. The TCR sequence derives from a male donor with diffuse large B-cell lymphoma. V and J are TRBV27 and TRBJ2-3; a weak D match, TRBD2 (5 bases). CDR3 DNA sequence: TGTGCCAGCAGTCCCAATCGGGGTTTCACAGATACGCAGTATTTT. Its protein is CASSPNRGFTDTQYF.